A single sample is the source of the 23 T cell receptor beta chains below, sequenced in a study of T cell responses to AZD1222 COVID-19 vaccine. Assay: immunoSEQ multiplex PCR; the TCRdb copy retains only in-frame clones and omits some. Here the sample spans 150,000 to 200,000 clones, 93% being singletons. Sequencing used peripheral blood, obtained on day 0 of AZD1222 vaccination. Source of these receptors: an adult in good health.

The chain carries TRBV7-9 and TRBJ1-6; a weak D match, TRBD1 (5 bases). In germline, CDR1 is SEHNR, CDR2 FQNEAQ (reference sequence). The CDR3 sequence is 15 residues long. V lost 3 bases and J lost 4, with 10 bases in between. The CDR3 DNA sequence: TGTGCCAGCAGCTTCGGGACCGTGTATAATTCACCCCTCCACTTT. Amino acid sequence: CASSFGTVYNSPLHF. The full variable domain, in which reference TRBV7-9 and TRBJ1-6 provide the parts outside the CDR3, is DTGVSQNPRHKITKRGQNVTFRCDPISEHNRLYWYRQTLGQGPEFLTYFQNEAQLEKSRLLSDRFSAERPKGSFSTLEIQRTEQGDSAMYLCASSFGTVYNSPLHFGNGTRLTVT.

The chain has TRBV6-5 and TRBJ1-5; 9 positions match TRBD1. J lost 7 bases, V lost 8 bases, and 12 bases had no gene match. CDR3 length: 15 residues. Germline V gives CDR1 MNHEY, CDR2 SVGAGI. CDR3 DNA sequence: TGTGCCAGCCGGGACAGGGTAACTTCAAGGCAGCCCCAGCATTTT. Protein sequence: CASRDRVTSRQPQHF.

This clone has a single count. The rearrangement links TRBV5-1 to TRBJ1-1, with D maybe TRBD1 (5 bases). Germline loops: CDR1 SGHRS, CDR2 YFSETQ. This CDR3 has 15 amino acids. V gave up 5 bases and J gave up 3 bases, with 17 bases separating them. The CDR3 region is CASSITGPRDTEAFF. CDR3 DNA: TGCGCCAGCAGTATCACAGGACCCCGCGACACTGAAGCTTTCTTT.

CDR3 sequence reads: CATSDLIRDTGELFF. Written as DNA, the CDR3 is TGTGCCACCAGTGATTTGATACGGGACACCGGGGAGCTGTTTTTT. The J gene is TRBJ2-2, the V gene TRBV24-1; D call uncertain. The CDR3 covers 15 residues. V lost 0 bases and J 3 bases, leaving 7 bases between the germline ends. Germline V CDR1 and CDR2: KGHDR, SFDVKD.

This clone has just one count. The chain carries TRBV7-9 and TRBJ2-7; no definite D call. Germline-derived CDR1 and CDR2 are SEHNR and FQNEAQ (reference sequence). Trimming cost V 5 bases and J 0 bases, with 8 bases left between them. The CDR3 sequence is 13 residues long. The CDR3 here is CASSPRTSYEQYF. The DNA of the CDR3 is TGTGCCAGCAGCCCCCGTACCTCCTACGAGCAGTACTTC.

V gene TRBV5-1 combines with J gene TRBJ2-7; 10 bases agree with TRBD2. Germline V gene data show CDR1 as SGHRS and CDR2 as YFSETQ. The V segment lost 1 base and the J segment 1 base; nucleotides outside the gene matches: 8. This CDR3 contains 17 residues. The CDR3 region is CASSLLPASGSSYEQYF. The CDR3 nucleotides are TGCGCCAGCAGCTTGCTCCCCGCTAGCGGGAGTTCCTACGAGCAGTACTTC.

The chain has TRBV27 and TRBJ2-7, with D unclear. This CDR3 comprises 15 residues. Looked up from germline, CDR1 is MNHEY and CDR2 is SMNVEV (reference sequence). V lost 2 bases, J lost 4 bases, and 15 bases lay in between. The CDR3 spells CASSLGFGRQYEQYF. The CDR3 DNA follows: TGTGCCAGCAGTTTAGGGTTCGGGCGTCAATACGAGCAGTACTTC.

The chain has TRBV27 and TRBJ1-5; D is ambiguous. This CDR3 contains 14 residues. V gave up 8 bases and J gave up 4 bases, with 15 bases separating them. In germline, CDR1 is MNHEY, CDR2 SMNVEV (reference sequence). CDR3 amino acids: CASRAGQTNQPQHF. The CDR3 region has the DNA TGTGCCAGCCGAGCCGGCCAGACAAATCAGCCCCAGCATTTT.

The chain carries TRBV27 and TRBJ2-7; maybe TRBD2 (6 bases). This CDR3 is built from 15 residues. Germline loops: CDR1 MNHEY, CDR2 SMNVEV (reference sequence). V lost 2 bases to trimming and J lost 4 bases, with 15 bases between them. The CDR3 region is CASSLIGTAVYEQYF. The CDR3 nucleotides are TGTGCCAGCAGTTTAATAGGGACTGCGGTATACGAGCAGTACTTC.

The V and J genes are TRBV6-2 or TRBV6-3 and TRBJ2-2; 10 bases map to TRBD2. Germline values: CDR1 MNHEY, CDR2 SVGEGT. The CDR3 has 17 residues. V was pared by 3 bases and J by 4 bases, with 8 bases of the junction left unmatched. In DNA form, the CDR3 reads TGTGCCAGCAGTTATGGGCTAGCGGGAGTCCGCACCGGGGAGCTGTTTTTT. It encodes CASSYGLAGVRTGELFF.

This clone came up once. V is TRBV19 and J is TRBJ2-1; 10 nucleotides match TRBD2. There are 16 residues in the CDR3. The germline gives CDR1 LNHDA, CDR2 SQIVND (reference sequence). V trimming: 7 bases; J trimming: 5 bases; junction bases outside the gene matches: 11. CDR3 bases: TGTGCCAGTACGCATAGCGGGAGGCGGGTCCACAATGAGCAGTTCTTC. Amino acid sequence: CASTHSGRRVHNEQFF.

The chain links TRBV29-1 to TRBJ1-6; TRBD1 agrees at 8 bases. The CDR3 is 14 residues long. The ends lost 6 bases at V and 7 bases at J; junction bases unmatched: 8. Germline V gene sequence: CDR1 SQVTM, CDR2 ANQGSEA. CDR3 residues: CSVRLGQGNSPLHF. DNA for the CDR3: TGCAGCGTCCGCCTCGGACAGGGCAATTCACCCCTCCACTTT.

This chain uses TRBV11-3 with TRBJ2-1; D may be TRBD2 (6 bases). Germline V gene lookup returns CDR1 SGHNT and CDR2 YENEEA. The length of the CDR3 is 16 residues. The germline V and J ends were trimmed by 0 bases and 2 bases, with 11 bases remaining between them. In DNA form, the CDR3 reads TGTGCCAGCAGCTTAGACGGTCGGGAGCCCTACAATGAGCAGTTCTTC. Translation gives CASSLDGREPYNEQFF.

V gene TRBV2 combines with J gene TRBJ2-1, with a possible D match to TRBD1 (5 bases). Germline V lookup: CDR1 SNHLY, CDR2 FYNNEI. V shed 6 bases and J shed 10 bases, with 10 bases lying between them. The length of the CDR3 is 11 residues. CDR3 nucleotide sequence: TGTGCCAGCAGCCTACAGGTGGAGCAGTTCTTC. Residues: CASSLQVEQFF.

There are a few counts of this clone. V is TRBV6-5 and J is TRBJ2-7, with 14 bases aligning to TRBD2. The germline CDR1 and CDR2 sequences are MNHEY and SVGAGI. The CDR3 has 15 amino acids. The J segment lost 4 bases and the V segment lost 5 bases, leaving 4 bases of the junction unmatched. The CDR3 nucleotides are TGTGCCAGCAGTCGTGGGACTAGCGGGAGTTACGAGCAGTACTTC. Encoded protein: CASSRGTSGSYEQYF.

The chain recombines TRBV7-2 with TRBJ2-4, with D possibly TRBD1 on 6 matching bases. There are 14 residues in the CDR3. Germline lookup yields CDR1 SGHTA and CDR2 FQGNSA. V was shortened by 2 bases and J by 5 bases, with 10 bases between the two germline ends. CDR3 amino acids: CASSLRYRENIQYF. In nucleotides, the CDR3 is TGTGCCAGCAGCTTAAGATACAGGGAAAACATTCAGTACTTC.

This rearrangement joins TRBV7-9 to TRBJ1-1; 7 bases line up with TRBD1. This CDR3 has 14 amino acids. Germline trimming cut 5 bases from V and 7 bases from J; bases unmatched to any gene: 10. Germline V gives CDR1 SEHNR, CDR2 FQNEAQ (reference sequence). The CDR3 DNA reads TGTGCCAGCAGCCCAAGGGGACAGAATAGTGAAGCTTTCTTT. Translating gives CASSPRGQNSEAFF. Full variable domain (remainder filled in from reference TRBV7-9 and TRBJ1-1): DTGVSQNPRHKITKRGQNVTFRCDPISEHNRLYWYRQTLGQGPEFLTYFQNEAQLEKSRLLSDRFSAERPKGSFSTLEIQRTEQGDSAMYLCASSPRGQNSEAFFGQGTRLTVV.

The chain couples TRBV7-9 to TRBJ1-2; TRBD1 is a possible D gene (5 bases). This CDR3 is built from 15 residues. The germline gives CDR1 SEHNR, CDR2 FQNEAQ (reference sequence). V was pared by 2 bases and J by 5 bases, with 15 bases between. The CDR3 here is CASSLMTADEYGYTF. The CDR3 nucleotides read TGTGCCAGCAGCTTAATGACAGCGGATGAGTATGGCTACACCTTC.

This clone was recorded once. The DNA of the CDR3 is TGCGCCAGCAGCCTGGCCGGGACTGCCTCGTGGGAGCAGTACTTC. This translates into CASSLAGTASWEQYF. This chain joins TRBV5-1 and TRBJ2-7, with D possibly being TRBD2 (6 bases). Trimming removed 4 bases at V and 7 bases at J, with 21 bases between. The germline V gene encodes CDR1 SGHRS and CDR2 YFSETQ. This CDR3 region has 15 residues. Full variable domain (outside the CDR3, taken from reference TRBV5-1 and TRBJ2-7): KAGVTQTPRYLIKTRGQQVTLSCSPISGHRSVSWYQQTPGQGLQFLFEYFSETQRNKGNFPGRFSGRQFSNSRSEMNVSTLELGDSALYLCASSLAGTASWEQYFGPGTRLTVT.

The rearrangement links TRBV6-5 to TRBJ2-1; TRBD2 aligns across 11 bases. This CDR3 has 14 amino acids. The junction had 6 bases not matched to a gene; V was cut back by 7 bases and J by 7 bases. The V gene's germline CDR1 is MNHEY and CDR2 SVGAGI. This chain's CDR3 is CASNSGGVSNEQFF. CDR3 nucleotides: TGTGCCAGCAATAGCGGGGGGGTGTCGAATGAGCAGTTCTTC.

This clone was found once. CDR3 sequence (DNA): TGTGCCACCCAAAATAGGGTCGAGCAGTACTTC. Translated: CATQNRVEQYF. The V gene is TRBV25-1, the J gene TRBJ2-7; D is unclear. V dropped 10 bases and J dropped 6 bases, with 13 bases sitting between them. Germline V gives CDR1 MGHDK, CDR2 SYGVNS. The CDR3 covers 11 residues.

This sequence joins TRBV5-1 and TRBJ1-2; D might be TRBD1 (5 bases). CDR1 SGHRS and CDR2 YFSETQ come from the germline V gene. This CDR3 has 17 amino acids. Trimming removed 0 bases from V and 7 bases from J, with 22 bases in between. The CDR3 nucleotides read TGCGCCAGCAGCTTGGCAGGAGGGACCCCCGGAGGAATTGGCTACACCTTC. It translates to CASSLAGGTPGGIGYTF.

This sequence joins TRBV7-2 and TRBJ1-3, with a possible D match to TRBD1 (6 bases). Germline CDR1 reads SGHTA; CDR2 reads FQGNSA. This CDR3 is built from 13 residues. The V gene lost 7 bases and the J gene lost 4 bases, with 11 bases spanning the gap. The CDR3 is CASKQGAGNTIYF. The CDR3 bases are TGTGCCAGCAAACAGGGAGCGGGAAACACCATATATTTT.